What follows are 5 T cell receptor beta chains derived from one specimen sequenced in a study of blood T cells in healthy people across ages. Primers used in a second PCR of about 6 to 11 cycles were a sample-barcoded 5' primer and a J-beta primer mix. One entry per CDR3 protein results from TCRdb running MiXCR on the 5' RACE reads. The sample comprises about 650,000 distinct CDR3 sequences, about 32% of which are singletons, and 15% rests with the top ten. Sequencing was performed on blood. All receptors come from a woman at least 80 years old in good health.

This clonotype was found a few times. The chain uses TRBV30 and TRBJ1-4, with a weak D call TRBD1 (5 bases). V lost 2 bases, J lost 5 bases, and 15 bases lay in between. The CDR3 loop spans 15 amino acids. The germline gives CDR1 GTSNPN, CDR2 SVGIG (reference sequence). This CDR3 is CAWSTSRGPNEKLFF. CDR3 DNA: TGTGCCTGGAGTACGTCACGGGGACCCAATGAAAAACTGTTTTTT. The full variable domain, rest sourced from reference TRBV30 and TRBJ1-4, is SQTIHQWPATLVQPVGSPLSLECTVEGTSNPNLYWYRQAAGRGLQLLFYSVGIGQISSEVPQNLSASRPQDRQFILSSKKLLLSDSGFYLCAWSTSRGPNEKLFFGSGTQLSVL.

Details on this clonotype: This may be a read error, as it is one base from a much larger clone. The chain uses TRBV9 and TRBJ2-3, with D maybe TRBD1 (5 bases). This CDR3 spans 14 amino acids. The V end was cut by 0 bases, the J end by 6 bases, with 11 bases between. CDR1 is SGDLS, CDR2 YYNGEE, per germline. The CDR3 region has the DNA TGTGCCAGCAGCGTAGCTCAGGGAAGGGATACGCAGTATTTT. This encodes CASSVAQGRDTQYF.

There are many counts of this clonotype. CDR3: CASSSSRDRAASNQPQHF. The CDR3 DNA reads TGTGCCAGCAGTTCCTCTAGGGACAGGGCTGCAAGCAATCAGCCCCAGCATTTT. The chain is built from TRBV6-5 and TRBJ1-5, with TRBD1 matching 9 bases. Germline V CDR1 and CDR2: MNHEY, SVGAGI. J gave up 1 base and V 4 bases, and 11 bases lay outside the gene matches. The CDR3 consists of 18 residues.

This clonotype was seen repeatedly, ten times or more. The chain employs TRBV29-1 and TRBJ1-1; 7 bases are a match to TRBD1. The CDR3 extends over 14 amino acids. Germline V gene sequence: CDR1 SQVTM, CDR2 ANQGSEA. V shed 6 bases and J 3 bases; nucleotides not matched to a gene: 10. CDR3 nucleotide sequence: TGCAGCGTCGTTAACCTACAGGGGTACACTGAAGCTTTCTTT. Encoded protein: CSVVNLQGYTEAFF.

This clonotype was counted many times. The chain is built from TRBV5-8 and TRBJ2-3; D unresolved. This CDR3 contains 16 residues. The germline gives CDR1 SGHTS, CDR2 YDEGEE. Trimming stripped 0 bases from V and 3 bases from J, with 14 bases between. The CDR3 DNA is TGTGCCAGCAGCTTGGGGGCGGCCCGTATGACAGATACGCAGTATTTT. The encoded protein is CASSLGAARMTDTQYF. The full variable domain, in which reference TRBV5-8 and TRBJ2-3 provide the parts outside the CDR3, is EAGVTQSPTHLIKTRGQQATLRCSPISGHTSVYWYQQALGLGLQFLLWYDEGEERNRGNFPPRFSGRQFPNYSSELNVNALELEDSALYLCASSLGAARMTDTQYFGPGTRLTVL.